This T cell receptor (beta chain) was observed in a study of shared clonotypes between healthy human individuals. Looked up from germline, CDR1 is MNHNS and CDR2 is SASEGT. The V gene lost 1 base and the J gene lost 0 bases, with 7 bases spanning the gap. This CDR3 spans 15 amino acids. As for this clone: Its matching antigen is unknown.

It was into CD45RA+ naive and CD45RA-negative memory subsets that the CD4+ cells were split. The method was immunoSEQ multiplex PCR; TCRdb's version includes in-frame clones alone and lacks a portion of them. The table shows 780,000 or so clones, with over 60% occurring only once. Study-wide points: In general, naive subsets displayed greater estimated richness than memory subsets did. It was the non-shared clonotypes that had lower generation probabilities than clonotypes shared by all four donors.

Sequenced sample: memory CD4+ T cells sorted from blood. Subset noted: CD45RA-negative fraction. The chain links TRBV6-1 to TRBJ2-4; D is undetermined. This clonotype originated in a young woman in good health. The CDR3 spells CASSEGGLAKNIQYF. CDR3 sequence (DNA): TGTGCCAGCAGTGAAGGAGGCCTAGCCAAAAACATTCAGTACTTC.